What follows are 13 T cell receptor beta chains derived from one specimen sequenced in a study of STAT5B mutations in CD4+ large granular lymphocyte leukemia. This table comes from immunoSEQ multiplex PCR, and its TCRdb copy is limited to in-frame clones, with some not included. This table holds approximately 30,000 clones, more than 65% found once. Sequenced sample: CD4+ T cells from blood buffy coats. Receptors were obtained from a human donor in good health.

This clone was detected a few times. The chain is built from TRBV7-6 and TRBJ2-1; 10 bases agree with TRBD2. The V gene end was trimmed by 5 bases and the J gene end by 10 bases; junction bases not matched to a gene: 14. The germline gives CDR1 SGHVS, CDR2 FNYEAQ. There are 16 residues in the CDR3. CDR3 in amino acids: CASSLGLAAGIGEQFF. The CDR3 nucleotides are TGTGCCAGCAGCCTCGGACTAGCGGCCGGGATCGGGGAGCAGTTCTTC.

V usage is TRBV7-5 and J usage is TRBJ2-3; TRBD2 is taken as the D call from the table, unchecked against the DNA. TRBV7-5 is assigned pseudogene status. CDR3 size: 18 residues. The CDR3 here is CARNLPKGAGGSTDTQYF. CDR3 DNA sequence: TGTGCCAGAAACCTACCCAAAGGGGCGGGGGGGAGCACAGATACGCAGTATTTT.

This clone was detected a few times. V gene TRBV18 combines with J gene TRBJ1-1; D might be TRBD1 (5 bases). Germline CDR1 reads KGHSH; CDR2 reads LQKENI. The V end lost 1 base, the J end lost 5 bases, and 11 bases lay between the germline ends. This CDR3 has 14 amino acids. The CDR3 DNA reads TGTGCCAGCTCACCACGGAGGGAGGGGACTGAAGCTTTCTTT. It specifies CASSPRREGTEAFF.

The J gene is TRBJ2-1, the V gene TRBV7-2; 13 bases are a match to TRBD2. V shed 0 bases and J 0 bases; nucleotides not matched to a gene: 8. CDR3 size: 20 residues. Germline V CDR1 and CDR2: SGHTA, FQGNSA. Here the CDR3 reads CASSLALLRLAGGSYNEQFF. The CDR3, as DNA: TGTGCCAGCAGCTTAGCCTTATTGCGACTAGCGGGGGGCTCCTACAATGAGCAGTTCTTC.

This clone turned up a few times. The genes are TRBV15 and TRBJ2-2; 7 bases map to TRBD1. V shed 2 bases and J 1 base; nucleotides not matched to a gene: 7. The CDR3 has 17 residues. Germline-derived CDR1 and CDR2 are LNHNV and YYDKDF (reference sequence). CDR3 nucleotides: TGTGCCACCAGCAGACAGGGACAGCGAAAGAACACCGGGGAGCTGTTTTTT. Its translation: CATSRQGQRKNTGELFF.

V gene TRBV7-2 combines with J gene TRBJ1-1; D remains ambiguous. The CDR3 spans 16 residues. The germline V gene has CDR1 SGHTA and CDR2 FQGNSA. The V and J ends lost 3 bases and 1 base respectively, with 15 bases between them. As DNA, the CDR3 is TGTGCCAGCAGCTTTTTCAGCACCGGCCAGAACACTGAAGCTTTCTTT. This gives the protein CASSFFSTGQNTEAFF.

This chain connects TRBV19 to TRBJ2-3; unclear D gene. The V end was cut by 6 bases, the J end by 6 bases, with 13 bases between. Germline CDR1 is LNHDA and CDR2 is SQIVND (reference sequence). This CDR3 is built from 13 residues. CDR3: CASRPTIRDTQYF. As DNA, the CDR3 is TGTGCCAGTAGGCCAACGATCCGGGATACGCAGTATTTT.

The V gene is TRBV5-5, the J gene TRBJ1-1; D is unclear. CDR1 and CDR2 from the germline V gene are SGHKS and YYEKEE (reference sequence). With 7 bases removed from V and 3 bases from J, the gap between germline ends came to 13 bases. The CDR3 is made up of 13 amino acids. CDR3 sequence reads: CASQIAAYTEAFF. In nucleotides, the CDR3 is TGTGCCAGCCAGATAGCAGCCTACACTGAAGCTTTCTTT.

V and J are TRBV19 and TRBJ2-5; D is possibly TRBD1 or TRBD2 (5 bases each). This CDR3 has 14 amino acids. Germline CDR1 and CDR2: LNHDA and SQIVND (reference sequence). Trimming cost V 5 bases and J 7 bases, with 17 bases left between them. The CDR3 bases are TGTGCCAGTAGTCCTAATTGGGGGTTAGGGACCCAGTACTTC. Residues: CASSPNWGLGTQYF.

The V call is TRBV10-1, the J call TRBJ2-7, with D perhaps matching TRBD1 or TRBD2 (5 bases each). Germline values: CDR1 WNHNN, CDR2 SYGVQD (reference sequence). The CDR3 has 15 amino acids. V was pared by 2 bases and J by 2 bases, with 13 bases between. CDR3 sequence: CASSEALGVAYEQYF. CDR3 DNA sequence: TGCGCCAGCAGTGAGGCCCTGGGGGTAGCCTACGAGCAGTACTTC.

This clone was recorded once. The chain has TRBV6-6 and TRBJ2-7; 9 nucleotides match TRBD1. V shed 7 bases, J shed 5 bases, and the junction held 6 bases outside the gene matches. The germline V gene encodes CDR1 MNHNY and CDR2 SVGAGI (reference sequence). This CDR3 spans 13 amino acids. CDR3 in DNA: TGTGCCAGCAACCAACAGGGGGCGGACGAGCAGTACTTC. This encodes CASNQQGADEQYF.

The CDR3: CATSRDLGSGGLYF. Here the CDR3 DNA reads TGTGCCACCAGCAGAGATCTAGGTAGCGGGGGGTTGTACTTC. This chain joins TRBV15 and TRBJ2-7; 10 bases are shared with TRBD2. The CDR3 runs 14 residues. The V segment lost 0 bases and the J segment 12 bases; nucleotides outside the gene matches: 8. The V gene's germline CDR1 is LNHNV and CDR2 YYDKDF (reference sequence).

V usage is TRBV7-2 and J usage is TRBJ1-4; TRBD1 aligns across 10 bases. The CDR3 contains 14 residues. V trimming: 3 bases; J trimming: 14 bases; junction bases outside the gene matches: 9. Per germline, CDR1 SGHTA and CDR2 FQGNSA. The CDR3 sequence is CASSLDSGTGALFF. The CDR3 DNA sequence: TGTGCCAGCAGCTTGGACTCAGGGACAGGGGCCCTGTTTTTT.